This TCR beta chain is drawn from a study of cytomegalovirus exposure and HLA in healthy donors. Regarding the study as a whole: The classifier reportedly diagnosed cytomegalovirus status with high sensitivity and specificity.

Researchers ran the PCR with 60 Vbeta and 13 Jbeta primers. Profiling relied on immunoSEQ multiplex PCR, and the TCRdb table lists in-frame clones only, not all of them. The sample lists around 100,000 clones, around 77% seen once, with less than 5.5% in the top ten. In regard to this clone: Its antigen is currently unknown.

The clonotype originates from a woman in her thirties in good health and CMV-seropositive. Sample: PBMCs.

The CDR3 sequence: CASSFSGTGGGYTF. CDR3 sequence (DNA): TGTGCCAGCAGCTTCTCCGGGACAGGGGGTGGCTACACCTTC. The chain has TRBV7-9 and TRBJ1-2; 11 bases agree with TRBD1. The J segment lost 7 bases and the V segment lost 3 bases, leaving 4 bases of the junction unmatched. The germline V gene encodes CDR1 SEHNR and CDR2 FQNEAQ (reference sequence). This CDR3 region has 14 residues.